The 27 T cell receptor beta chains listed next were all sequenced from one sample in a study of blood T cell repertoires in COVID-19. Clones were read by immunoSEQ multiplex PCR, and TCRdb kept only the in-frame ones, dropping some. Among 150,000 to 200,000 clones, about three quarters were seen once, and the ten largest hold 8.1%. Sequencing input: peripheral blood. The receptors come from a man aged 55 to 70 with acute or convalescent COVID-19.

This clone showed up just a few times. The rearrangement uses TRBV11-3 and TRBJ2-7; 8 bases agree with TRBD2. CDR3 length: 12 residues. In germline, CDR1 is SGHNT, CDR2 YENEEA. The ends lost 5 bases at V and 5 bases at J; junction bases unmatched: 2. CDR3 residues: CASSRLAHEQYF. Written as DNA, the CDR3 is TGTGCCAGCAGCCGACTAGCGCACGAGCAGTACTTC.

This clone has at least ten counts. V and J are TRBV19 and TRBJ1-5; the match to TRBD1 covers 11 bases. CDR1 is LNHDA and CDR2 is SQIVND in the germline V gene (reference sequence). The CDR3 is 18 amino acids. V gave up 5 bases and J gave up 0 bases; unmatched junction bases: 9. For the CDR3, the DNA is TGTGCCAGTAGTCTTGGGACAGGGGGGTGGGATAGCAATCAGCCCCAGCATTTT. It translates to CASSLGTGGWDSNQPQHF.

This sequence joins TRBV7-3 and TRBJ1-2; possible D gene TRBD1, 5 bases. The CDR3 consists of 15 residues. Trimming removed 4 bases from V and 8 bases from J, with 20 bases in between. Per the germline V gene, CDR1 is SGHTA and CDR2 is FQGTGA. The CDR3 spells CASSSGLSPERGYTF. The CDR3 DNA reads as TGTGCCAGCAGCTCGGGACTGAGTCCCGAGCGGGGCTACACCTTC.

V is TRBV5-8 and J is TRBJ1-1; 9 nucleotides agree with TRBD1. V trimming: 4 bases; J trimming: 1 base; junction bases outside the gene matches: 2. The CDR3 extends over 14 amino acids. Germline V gene data show CDR1 as SGHTS and CDR2 as YDEGEE. The CDR3 protein is CASSMDRGNTEAFF. In DNA, the CDR3 is TGTGCCAGCAGCATGGACAGGGGGAACACTGAAGCTTTCTTT.

This sequence joins TRBV9 and TRBJ2-3; a weak D match, TRBD2 (6 bases). There are 16 residues in the CDR3. Looked up from germline, CDR1 is SGDLS and CDR2 is YYNGEE. V was clipped by 0 bases and J by 0 bases, with 11 bases between them. This CDR3 reads CASSVDARGSTDTQYF. The CDR3, as DNA: TGTGCCAGCAGCGTAGACGCCCGGGGGAGCACAGATACGCAGTATTTT.

The chain couples TRBV21-1 to TRBJ1-2; the table's D call, TRBD1, was not checked against the DNA. TRBV21-1 is assigned pseudogene status. The CDR3 loop spans 14 amino acids. CDR3 residues: CASSKGGTGSGYTF. The CDR3 DNA follows: TGTGCCAGCAGCAAAGGAGGGACAGGGTCTGGCTACACCTTC.

The genes are TRBV10-3 and TRBJ2-5, with 9 bases that match TRBD1. Germline CDR1 reads ENHRY; CDR2 reads SYGVKD. The CDR3 length is 17 residues. The ends lost 0 bases at V and 2 bases at J; junction bases unmatched: 7. CDR3 nucleotides: TGTGCCATCAGTGAGTCAATGGGACAGGGATCACAAGAGACCCAGTACTTC. This gives the protein CAISESMGQGSQETQYF.

This clone was found a few times. The chain has TRBV19 and TRBJ1-2; 8 nucleotides agree with TRBD1. This CDR3 is 15 amino acids long. The junction had 5 bases not matched to a gene; V was cut back by 5 bases and J by 0 bases. CDR1 and CDR2 from the germline V gene are LNHDA and SQIVND (reference sequence). The CDR3 sequence is CASSPGQAANYGYTF. DNA of the CDR3: TGTGCCAGTAGTCCGGGACAGGCCGCTAACTATGGCTACACCTTC.

The chain joins TRBV4-3 to TRBJ1-6; no definite D call. CDR1 is LGHNA and CDR2 is YSLEER in the germline V gene. V was clipped by 4 bases and J by 5 bases, with 9 bases between them. There are 14 residues in the CDR3. The CDR3 region is CASSRDGNNSPLHF. CDR3 nucleotides: TGCGCCAGCAGCCGAGACGGTAATAATTCACCCCTCCACTTT.

This chain links TRBV11-2 with TRBJ2-1, with 14 bases identical to TRBD2. J gave up 0 bases and V 2 bases, and 3 bases lay outside the gene matches. The CDR3 has 18 residues. The germline gives CDR1 SGHAT, CDR2 FQNNGV. The CDR3 region is CASSLRLAGGLSYNEQFF. The CDR3 DNA follows: TGTGCCAGCAGCTTACGACTAGCGGGGGGGCTCTCCTACAATGAGCAGTTCTTC.

The J gene is TRBJ1-3, the V gene TRBV30; 7 positions match TRBD1. Trimming removed 5 bases from V and 0 bases from J; junction bases left unmatched: 1. The length of the CDR3 is 13 residues. Germline V gene data show CDR1 as GTSNPN and CDR2 as SVGIG (reference sequence). CDR3 nucleotide sequence: TGTGCCTGGGACAGGGACTCTGGAAACACCATATATTTT. Amino acid sequence: CAWDRDSGNTIYF.

The chain combines TRBV6-5 with TRBJ2-7, with 9 bases that match TRBD2. CDR3 length: 14 amino acids. Looked up from germline, CDR1 is MNHEY and CDR2 is SVGAGI. Unmatched junction bases numbered 3, after V lost 6 bases and J lost 0 bases. The CDR3 is CASSSSGVSYEQYF. In DNA, the CDR3 is TGTGCCAGCAGCTCTAGCGGGGTCTCCTACGAGCAGTACTTC.

The gene calls are TRBV6-5 and TRBJ2-2; 7 positions match TRBD1. V was clipped by 2 bases and J by 0 bases; unmatched bases: 3. CDR3 size: 16 residues. The germline CDR1 and CDR2 sequences are MNHEY and SVGAGI. For the CDR3, the DNA is TGTGCCAGCAGTTACCGAGGGACAGCGAACACCGGGGAGCTGTTTTTT. Residues: CASSYRGTANTGELFF.

The chain carries TRBV24-1 and TRBJ2-1; 7 nucleotides line up with TRBD1. The CDR3 has 16 residues. The J segment lost 5 bases and the V segment lost 4 bases, leaving 10 bases of the junction unmatched. Germline values: CDR1 KGHDR, CDR2 SFDVKD. The CDR3 is CATSDSGQERNNEQFF. In DNA, the CDR3 is TGTGCCACCAGTGACTCCGGACAGGAGAGAAACAATGAGCAGTTCTTC.

V gene TRBV10-3 combines with J gene TRBJ1-2, with D possibly TRBD1 on 6 matching bases. Germline loops: CDR1 ENHRY, CDR2 SYGVKD. This CDR3 spans 15 amino acids. V shed 8 bases and J shed 2 bases, with 18 bases lying between them. The CDR3 spells CAIARTEGANYGYTF. In DNA form, the CDR3 reads TGTGCCATCGCACGGACAGAAGGGGCCAACTATGGCTACACCTTC.

The V gene is TRBV19, the J gene TRBJ2-1; tentatively, D is TRBD2 (6 bases). Trimming stripped 8 bases from V and 4 bases from J, with 18 bases between. Germline-derived CDR1 and CDR2 are LNHDA and SQIVND (reference sequence). This CDR3 comprises 15 residues. The CDR3 loop reads CASEDLASPYNEQFF. As DNA, the CDR3 is TGTGCCAGTGAGGACCTAGCGTCCCCTTACAATGAGCAGTTCTTC.

The rearrangement uses TRBV7-9 and TRBJ2-7; D is unresolved. V lost 3 bases and J 0 bases, leaving 6 bases between the germline ends. The CDR3 contains 13 residues. Germline assignment: CDR1 SEHNR and CDR2 FQNEAQ (reference sequence). The CDR3 spells CASSFLTSYEQYF. DNA for the CDR3: TGTGCCAGCAGCTTCCTAACCTCCTACGAGCAGTACTTC.

The chain carries TRBV19 and TRBJ1-5; TRBD1 matches at 7 bases. In germline, CDR1 is LNHDA, CDR2 SQIVND (reference sequence). V lost 5 bases to trimming and J lost 0 bases; unmatched junction nucleotides: 4. This CDR3 is built from 15 residues. DNA for the CDR3: TGTGCCAGTAGTCATAAGGGGGCTAGCAATCAGCCCCAGCATTTT. This encodes CASSHKGASNQPQHF.

This chain's CDR3 is CASSKSRGLLNTEAFF. For the CDR3, the DNA is TGTGCCAGCAGCAAAAGCAGGGGTTTGTTGAACACTGAAGCTTTCTTT. The chain links TRBV21-1 to TRBJ1-1; no check of the table's D call, TRBD1, against the DNA was made. TRBV21-1 is tagged as a pseudogene. CDR3 length equals 16 residues.

The chain recombines TRBV10-3 with TRBJ1-2; D gene ambiguous. The CDR3 covers 12 residues. The V end lost 6 bases, the J end lost 2 bases, and 7 bases lay between the germline ends. CDR1 is ENHRY and CDR2 is SYGVKD in the germline V gene. The CDR3 loop is CAIRLGNYGYTF. The CDR3 region has the DNA TGTGCCATCAGACTCGGGAACTATGGCTACACCTTC.

A single count supports this clone. V usage is TRBV4-2 and J usage is TRBJ2-7, with 10 bases matching TRBD1. In germline, CDR1 is LGHNA, CDR2 YNFKEQ. After removal of 1 base from V and 2 bases from J, the junction contained 5 bases not matched to a gene. This CDR3 has 16 residues. CDR3 amino acids: CASSQGLGQGTYEQYF. The CDR3 DNA follows: TGTGCCAGCAGCCAAGGGTTGGGACAGGGGACCTACGAGCAGTACTTC.

The chain couples TRBV5-1 to TRBJ1-4; 9 bases are shared with TRBD1. The germline CDR1 and CDR2 sequences are SGHRS and YFSETQ. The CDR3 has 18 amino acids. V lost 1 base, J lost 4 bases, and 11 bases stayed unmatched. CDR3 region: CASSLKQGAKLGNEKLFF. For the CDR3, the DNA is TGCGCCAGCAGCTTGAAACAGGGGGCTAAGCTGGGTAATGAAAAACTGTTTTTT.

The chain links TRBV7-2 to TRBJ2-1, with D unresolved. CDR1 is SGHTA, CDR2 FQGNSA, per germline. With 1 base removed from V and 4 bases from J, the gap between germline ends came to 11 bases. This CDR3 is 15 amino acids long. DNA of the CDR3: TGTGCCAGCAGCTTAGTGTTCGGGTCGTACAATGAGCAGTTCTTC. This translates into CASSLVFGSYNEQFF.

The chain has TRBV14 and TRBJ2-1; the match to TRBD2 covers 9 bases. CDR1 is SGHDN, CDR2 FVKESK, per germline. The V gene end was trimmed by 0 bases and the J gene end by 9 bases; junction bases not matched to a gene: 6. This CDR3 has 15 residues. CDR3 amino acids: CASSQDTRGGSEQFF. CDR3 nucleotides: TGTGCCAGCAGCCAAGACACGCGGGGGGGCAGTGAGCAGTTCTTC.

This CDR3 reads CATSSGGGSYNEQFF. In DNA form, the CDR3 reads TGTGCCACCAGCAGTGGGGGGGGTAGTTACAATGAGCAGTTCTTC. V is TRBV15 and J is TRBJ2-1; TRBD2 aligns across 7 bases. The CDR3 contains 15 residues. With V trimmed by 3 bases and J by 4 bases, 6 bases remained unmatched. Per the germline V gene, CDR1 is LNHNV and CDR2 is YYDKDF (reference sequence).

The chain has TRBV9 and TRBJ2-1, with 7 positions matching TRBD2. Germline lookup yields CDR1 SGDLS and CDR2 YYNGEE. The CDR3 totals 14 residues. Trimming cost V 4 bases and J 2 bases; bases outside gene matches: 3. CDR3 DNA sequence: TGTGCCAGCAGCCCTCGGGGGGCCTACAATGAGCAGTTCTTC. Its protein is CASSPRGAYNEQFF.

The sample holds a few counts of this clone. The chain couples TRBV12-3 or TRBV12-4 to TRBJ2-1, with D maybe TRBD1 (5 bases). The V end lost 4 bases, the J end lost 4 bases, and 8 bases lay between the germline ends. The CDR3 totals 13 residues. As DNA, the CDR3 is TGTGCCAGCAGTTCGCAGGGATACAATGAGCAGTTCTTC. This encodes CASSSQGYNEQFF.